This TCR beta chain was captured by sequencing in a study of T-cell memory formation after mild COVID-19. MiXCR, applied by TCRdb to the 5' RACE reads, yields one record per CDR3 protein. The sample contains more than 400,000 distinct CDR3 sequences, approximately 18% of which appear only once. V shed 5 bases and J 4 bases; nucleotides not matched to a gene: 8. The germline V gene has CDR1 MNHEY and CDR2 SVGEGT. This CDR3 is 15 amino acids long. In its sample, this clonotype was seen a few times. The TCR sequence derives from an adult woman who had mild COVID-19 (a few samples of this study predate the infection). Cell type and time point are not known. The gene calls are TRBV6-2 or TRBV6-3 and TRBJ2-3, with TRBD2 matching 8 bases. The material sequenced was PBMCs or a T cell subset sorted from them (not recorded which). CDR3 amino acids: CASSESGSNADTQYF. The CDR3 DNA sequence: TGTGCCAGCAGTGAGAGCGGGAGCAACGCAGATACGCAGTATTTT.